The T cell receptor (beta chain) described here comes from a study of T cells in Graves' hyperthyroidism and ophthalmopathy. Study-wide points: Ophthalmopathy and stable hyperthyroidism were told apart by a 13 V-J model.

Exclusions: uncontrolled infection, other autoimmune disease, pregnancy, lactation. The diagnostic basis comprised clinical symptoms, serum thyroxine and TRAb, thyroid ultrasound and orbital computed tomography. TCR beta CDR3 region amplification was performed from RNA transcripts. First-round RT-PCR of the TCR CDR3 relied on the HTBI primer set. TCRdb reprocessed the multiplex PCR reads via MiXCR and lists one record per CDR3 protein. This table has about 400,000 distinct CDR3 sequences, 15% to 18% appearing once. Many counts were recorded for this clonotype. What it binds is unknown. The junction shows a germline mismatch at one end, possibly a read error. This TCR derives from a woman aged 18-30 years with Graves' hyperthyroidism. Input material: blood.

The CDR3 spells CASSLSTDQPQHF. As DNA, the CDR3 is TGTGCCAGCAGCTTATCGACAGACCAGCCCCAGCATTTT. This sequence joins TRBV5-1 and TRBJ1-5, with D possibly matching TRBD1 (5 bases). The CDR3 covers 13 residues. CDR1 and CDR2 (germline): SGHRS, YFSETQ. The full variable domain, in which reference TRBV5-1 and TRBJ1-5 provide the parts outside the CDR3, is KAGVTQTPRYLIKTRGQQVTLSCSPISGHRSVSWYQQTPGQGLQFLFEYFSETQRNKGNFPGRFSGRQFSNSRSEMNVSTLELGDSALYLCASSLSTDQPQHFGDGTRLSIL.